Below, 3 T cell receptor beta chains from the same sample are listed, as sequenced in a study of cytomegalovirus exposure and HLA in healthy donors. Use of 60 Vbeta and 13 Jbeta primers characterized the PCR. Only in-frame clones appear in the TCRdb table, and some are missing; sequencing was by immunoSEQ multiplex PCR. The sample records about 150,000 clones, approximately 84% being singletons. Sequencing was carried out using PBMCs. Receptor source: a woman aged 18 to 35 in good health and CMV-seronegative.

V is TRBV27 and J is TRBJ2-2; 11 bases line up with TRBD1. The CDR3 covers 17 residues. Germline CDR1 MNHEY, CDR2 SMNVEV (reference sequence). Losses at the gene ends were 6 bases for V and 6 bases for J; bases not matched to a gene: 12. The chain's CDR3 is CASSSYPGQGGSGELFF. The CDR3 region has the DNA TGTGCCAGCAGCAGCTACCCGGGACAGGGGGGATCCGGGGAGCTGTTTTTT.

V and J are TRBV5-4 and TRBJ2-7; 9 nucleotides agree with TRBD2. V lost 0 bases and J lost 6; bases outside the gene matches: 4. Germline loops: CDR1 SGHNT, CDR2 YYREEE (reference sequence). The CDR3 covers 14 residues. CDR3 DNA sequence: TGTGCCAGCAGCTTGGGCGGGGGGGCTTGCGAGCAGTACTTC. This gives the protein CASSLGGGACEQYF. Looking up the rest from reference TRBV5-4 and TRBJ2-7 gives the full variable domain: ETGVTQSPTHLIKTRGQQVTLRCSSQSGHNTVSWYQQALGQGPQFIFQYYREEENGRGNFPPRFSGLQFPNYSSELNVNALELDDSALYLCASSLGGGACEQYFGPGTRLTVT.

V and J are TRBV21-1 and TRBJ1-2; TRBD1, the table's D call, was not compared with the DNA. TRBV21-1 has pseudogene status. This CDR3 spans 17 amino acids. The CDR3 region is CASSKALGGAPNYGYTF. The CDR3 nucleotides are TGTGCCAGCAGCAAAGCGCTAGGTGGGGCGCCTAACTATGGCTACACCTTC.